Listed below are T cell receptor beta chains from one sample, sequenced in a study of T cell changes during pregnancy in multiple sclerosis. This table comes from immunoSEQ multiplex PCR, and its TCRdb copy is limited to in-frame clones, with some not included. The sample lists about 49,000 clones; nearly 95% were seen once. The sample was peripheral blood, taken after pregnancy. The receptors were sampled from a female donor with multiple sclerosis, enrolled in a pregnancy study. Each CDR3 is given with its conserved first and last residue. Each record gives: clone size, J gene, D gene, V gene, CDR3 DNA, CDR3 protein. D genes are given only for firm matches. Not all rows give a size; the values are once, few, many and, for expanded clones, a class.

clone_size: -; j_call: TRBJ1-1; d_call: -; v_call: TRBV15; cdr3_nt: TGTGCCACCAGCAGATTGCCACGGGACATTGAAGCTTTCTTT; cdr3_aa: CATSRLPRDIEAFF
clone_size: -; j_call: TRBJ2-5; d_call: TRBD2; v_call: TRBV29-1; cdr3_nt: TGCAGCGCTAGGACTAGTCTGGAGACCCAGTACTTC; cdr3_aa: CSARTSLETQYF
clone_size: -; j_call: TRBJ1-3; d_call: -; v_call: TRBV4-3; cdr3_nt: TGCGCCAGCAGCCAAGGAACCGGCGGGTCTGGAAACACCATATATTTT; cdr3_aa: CASSQGTGGSGNTIYF
clone_size: -; j_call: TRBJ1-2; d_call: -; v_call: TRBV2; cdr3_nt: TGTGCCAGCGAGAGACAGACCGGCTATGGCTACACCTTC; cdr3_aa: CASERQTGYGYTF
clone_size: -; j_call: TRBJ2-1; d_call: -; v_call: TRBV13; cdr3_nt: TGTGCCAGCACCCCCGGGGGGCAGAGCTCCTACAATGAGCAGTTCTTC; cdr3_aa: CASTPGGQSSYNEQFF
clone_size: -; j_call: TRBJ2-3; d_call: TRBD2; v_call: TRBV9; cdr3_nt: TGTGCCAGCAGCTTCCGGGGGACTAACACAGATACGCAGTATTTT; cdr3_aa: CASSFRGTNTDTQYF
clone_size: -; j_call: TRBJ2-2; d_call: -; v_call: TRBV4-2; cdr3_nt: TGTGCCAGCAGCCGACAGATGATGAACACCGGGGAGCTGTTTTTT; cdr3_aa: CASSRQMMNTGELFF
clone_size: -; j_call: TRBJ2-3; d_call: TRBD2; v_call: TRBV7-3; cdr3_nt: TGTGCCAGCAGCGCCATCCGGGAGGGTACGCAGTATTTT; cdr3_aa: CASSAIREGTQYF
clone_size: -; j_call: TRBJ2-7; d_call: TRBD1; v_call: TRBV16; cdr3_nt: TGTGCCAGCAGCCAATCGAGGGACAGAGTATTGTACTTC; cdr3_aa: CASSQSRDRVLYF
clone_size: -; j_call: TRBJ2-1; d_call: -; v_call: TRBV6-1; cdr3_nt: TGTGCCAGCGGCGGACTGGGCAATGAGCAGTTCTTC; cdr3_aa: CASGGLGNEQFF
clone_size: -; j_call: TRBJ2-6; d_call: -; v_call: TRBV9; cdr3_nt: TGTGCCAGCAGCGCGACCACGACAGTTAGCTCTGGGGCCAACGTCCTGACTTTC; cdr3_aa: CASSATTTVSSGANVLTF
clone_size: once; j_call: TRBJ2-1; d_call: TRBD2; v_call: TRBV18; cdr3_nt: TGTGCCAGCTCCTTCGGACTAGATAATGAGCAGTTCTTC; cdr3_aa: CASSFGLDNEQFF
clone_size: -; j_call: TRBJ2-3; d_call: TRBD2; v_call: TRBV7-2; cdr3_nt: TGTGCCAGCAGCTTAGGAGCGGGGATCACAGATACGCAGTATTTT; cdr3_aa: CASSLGAGITDTQYF
clone_size: -; j_call: TRBJ1-2; d_call: -; v_call: TRBV7-3; cdr3_nt: TGTGCCAGCAGCTTGACAGGAGCGAGCGTTTCTGGCTACACCTTC; cdr3_aa: CASSLTGASVSGYTF